This entry is about one T cell receptor beta chain. Its antigen is currently unknown. This specimen comes from a study of T cell responses to AZD1222 COVID-19 vaccine. Study-wide findings and caveats: The CD4 TCRs associated with vaccination extended across spike and predominated at 160-218 and 743-854. It was only after the peak T cell response that any repertoires were sampled. The donor group comprised mostly white British people and more females; the analysis possibly underestimated clonal diversity.

Trimming removed 3 bases at V and 5 bases at J, with 7 bases between. CDR1 and CDR2 from the germline V gene are MDHEN and SYDVKM. The CDR3 totals 12 residues. Only in-frame clones appear in the TCRdb table, and some are missing; sequencing was by immunoSEQ multiplex PCR. The table shows 50,000 or so clones, with approximately 91% occurring only once. V usage is TRBV28 and J usage is TRBJ1-1, with D perhaps TRBD1 (5 bases). This clonotype was sampled from an adult who received the AZD1222 COVID-19 vaccine. Sequencing used peripheral blood, obtained 28 days after the second AZD1222 dose. The CDR3 region has the DNA TGTGCCAGCAGTTTTCCAGGGACTGAAGCTTTCTTT. Its translation: CASSFPGTEAFF.